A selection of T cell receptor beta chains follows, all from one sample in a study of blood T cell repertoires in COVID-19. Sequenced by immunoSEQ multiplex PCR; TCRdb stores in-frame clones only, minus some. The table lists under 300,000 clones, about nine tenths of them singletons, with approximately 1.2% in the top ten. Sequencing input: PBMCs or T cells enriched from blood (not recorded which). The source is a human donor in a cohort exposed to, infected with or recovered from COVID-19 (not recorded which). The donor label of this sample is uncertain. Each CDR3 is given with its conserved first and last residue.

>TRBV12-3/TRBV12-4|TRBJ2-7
CASSFRQYEQYF
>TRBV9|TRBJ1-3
CASSVGPDSGNTIYF
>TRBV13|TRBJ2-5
CASSRGTAQETQYF
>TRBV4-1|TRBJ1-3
CASGTGFSGNTIYF
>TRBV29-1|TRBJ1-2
CSVTSGTGDYYGYTF
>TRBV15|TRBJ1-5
CATSRWPNQPQHF
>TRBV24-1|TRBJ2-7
CATRDRPGEQYF
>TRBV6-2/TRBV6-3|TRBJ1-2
CASSYLRSYGYTF
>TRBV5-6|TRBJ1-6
CASSFRDRTNSPLHF
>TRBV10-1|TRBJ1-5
CASRGQPSNQPQHF
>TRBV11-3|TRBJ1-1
CASSPGTGPEAFF
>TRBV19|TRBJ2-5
CASSDSGTGGTGETQYF
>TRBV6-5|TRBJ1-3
CASSHRGSSGNTIYF
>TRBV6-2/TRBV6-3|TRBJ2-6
CASSAIVGQGMAGANVLTF
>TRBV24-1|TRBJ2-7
CATSFGGREQYF
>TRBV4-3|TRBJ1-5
CASSPRVGSWQPQHF
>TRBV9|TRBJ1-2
CASSPYQGNHGGYTF
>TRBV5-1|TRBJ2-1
CASSRGIGAGGPDEQFF
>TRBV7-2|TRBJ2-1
CASSLTSGGAQFF
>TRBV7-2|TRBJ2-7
CASSSHSGGDSYEQYF
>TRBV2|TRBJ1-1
CASSKDSRNTEAFF
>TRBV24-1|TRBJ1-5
CATSSAQGNQPQHF
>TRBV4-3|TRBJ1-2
CASSSDRVGSYGYTF
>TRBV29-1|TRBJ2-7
CSVPVDIKGYEQYF
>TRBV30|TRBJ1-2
CAWSLTGTGGYTF
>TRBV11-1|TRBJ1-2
CASSPDRGWGYTF
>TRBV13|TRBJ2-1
CASSAGLGSNEQFF
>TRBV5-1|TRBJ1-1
CASSFGGIGEAFF
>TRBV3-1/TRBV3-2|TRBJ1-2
CASSQVRQARGYGYTF
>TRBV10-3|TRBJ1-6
CAIGGQQNSPLHF
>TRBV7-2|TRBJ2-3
CASSLPGGGGDTQYF
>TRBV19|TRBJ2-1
CASSMDRGSSYNEQFF
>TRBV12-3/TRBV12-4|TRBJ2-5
CASSPTSRETQYF
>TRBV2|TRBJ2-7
CASTRYRGDHEQYF
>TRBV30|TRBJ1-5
CAWSEAWNQPQHF
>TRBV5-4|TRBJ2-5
CASSLRETSGGRQETQYF
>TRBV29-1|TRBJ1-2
CSAQGLSDGYTF
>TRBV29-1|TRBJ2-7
CSVEEEVSTGGCHEQYF
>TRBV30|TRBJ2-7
CAWSAQGWEQYF
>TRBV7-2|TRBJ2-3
CASSRGQAGPDTQYF
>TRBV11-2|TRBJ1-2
CASSSTEGGVEGKGYTF
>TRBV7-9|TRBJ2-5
CASSPQDSGWKQETQYF
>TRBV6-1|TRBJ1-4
CASSARRDSLNEKLFF
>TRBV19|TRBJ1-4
CASSVVRDNEKLFF
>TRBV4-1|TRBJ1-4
CASSQTGLEKLFF
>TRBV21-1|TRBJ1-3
CASSGPGLHSGNTIYF
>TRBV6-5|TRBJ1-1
CASSSKGGGGRTEAFF
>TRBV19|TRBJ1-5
CASRGLDRSTQPQHF
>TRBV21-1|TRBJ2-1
CASSKVAGRGSEQFF
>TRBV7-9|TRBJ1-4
CASSFGTAPNEKLFF
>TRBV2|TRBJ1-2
CASSWDRGNYGYTF
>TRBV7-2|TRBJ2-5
CASSLGTRGSRETQYF
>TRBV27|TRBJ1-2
CASSPVAGSYTF
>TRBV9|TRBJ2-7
CASSTDGVREQYF